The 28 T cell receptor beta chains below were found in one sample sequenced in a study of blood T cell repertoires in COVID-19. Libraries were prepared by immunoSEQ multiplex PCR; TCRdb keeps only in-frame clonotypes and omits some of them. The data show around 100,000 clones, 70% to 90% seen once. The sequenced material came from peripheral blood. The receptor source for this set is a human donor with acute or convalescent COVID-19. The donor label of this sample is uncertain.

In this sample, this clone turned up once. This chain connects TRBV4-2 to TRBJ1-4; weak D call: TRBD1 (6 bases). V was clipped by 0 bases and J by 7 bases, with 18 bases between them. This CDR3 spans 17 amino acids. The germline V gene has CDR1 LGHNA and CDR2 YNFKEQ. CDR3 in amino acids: CASSQDLTGRGSEKLFF. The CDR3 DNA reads TGTGCCAGCAGCCAAGATTTAACGGGGAGGGGGAGTGAAAAACTGTTTTTT.

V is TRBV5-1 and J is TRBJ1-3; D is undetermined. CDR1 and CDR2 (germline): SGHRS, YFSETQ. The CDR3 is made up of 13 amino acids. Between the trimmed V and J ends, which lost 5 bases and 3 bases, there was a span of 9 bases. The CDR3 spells CASSLGLGNTIYF. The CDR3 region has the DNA TGCGCCAGCAGTTTAGGACTTGGAAACACCATATATTTT.

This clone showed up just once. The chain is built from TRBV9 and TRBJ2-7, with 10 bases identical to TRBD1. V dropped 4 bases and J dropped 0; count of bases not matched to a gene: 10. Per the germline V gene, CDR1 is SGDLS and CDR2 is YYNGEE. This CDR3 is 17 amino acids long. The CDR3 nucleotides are TGTGCCAGCAGCCCCGCCGGGACAGGGGCCTTCTCCTACGAGCAGTACTTC. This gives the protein CASSPAGTGAFSYEQYF.

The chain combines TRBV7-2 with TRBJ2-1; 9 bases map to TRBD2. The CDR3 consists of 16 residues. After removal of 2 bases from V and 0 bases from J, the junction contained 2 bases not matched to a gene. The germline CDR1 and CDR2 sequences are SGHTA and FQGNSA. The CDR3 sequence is CASSLLAGSSYNEQFF. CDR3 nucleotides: TGTGCCAGCAGCTTACTAGCGGGGAGCTCCTACAATGAGCAGTTCTTC.

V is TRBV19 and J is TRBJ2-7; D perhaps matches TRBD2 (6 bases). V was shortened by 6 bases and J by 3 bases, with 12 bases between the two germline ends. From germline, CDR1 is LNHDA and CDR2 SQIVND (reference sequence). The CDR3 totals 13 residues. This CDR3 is CASRGGTVYEQYF. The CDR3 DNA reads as TGTGCCAGTAGGGGGGGAACAGTCTACGAGCAGTACTTC.

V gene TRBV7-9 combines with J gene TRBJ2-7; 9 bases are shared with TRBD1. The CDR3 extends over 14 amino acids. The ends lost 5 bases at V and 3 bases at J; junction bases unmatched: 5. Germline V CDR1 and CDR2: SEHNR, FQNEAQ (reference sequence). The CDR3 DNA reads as TGTGCCAGCAGCCGGGGACAGGGTGACTACGAGCAGTACTTC. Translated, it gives CASSRGQGDYEQYF.

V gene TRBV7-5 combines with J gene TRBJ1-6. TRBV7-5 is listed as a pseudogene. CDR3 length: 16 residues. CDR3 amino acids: CARSLSPVGGFSPLHF. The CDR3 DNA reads TGTGCCAGAAGCTTGAGCCCGGTGGGGGGATTTTCACCCCTCCACTTT.

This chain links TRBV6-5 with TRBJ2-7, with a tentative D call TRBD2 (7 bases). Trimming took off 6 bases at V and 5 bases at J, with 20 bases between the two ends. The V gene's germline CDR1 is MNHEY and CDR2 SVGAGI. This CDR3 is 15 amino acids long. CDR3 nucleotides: TGTGCCAGCAGAGGATCTTTAACAGGGAGGGACGAGCAGTACTTC. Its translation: CASRGSLTGRDEQYF.

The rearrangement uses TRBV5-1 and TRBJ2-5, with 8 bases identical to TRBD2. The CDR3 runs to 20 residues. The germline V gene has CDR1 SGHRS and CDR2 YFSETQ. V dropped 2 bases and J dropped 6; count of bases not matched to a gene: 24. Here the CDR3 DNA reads TGCGCCAGCAGCTTAAGTTTAGCGGGGATCGCGGCAGGCGGGGTGAAGACCCAGTACTTC. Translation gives CASSLSLAGIAAGGVKTQYF. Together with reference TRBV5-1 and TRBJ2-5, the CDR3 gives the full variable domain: KAGVTQTPRYLIKTRGQQVTLSCSPISGHRSVSWYQQTPGQGLQFLFEYFSETQRNKGNFPGRFSGRQFSNSRSEMNVSTLELGDSALYLCASSLSLAGIAAGGVKTQYFGPGTRLLVL.

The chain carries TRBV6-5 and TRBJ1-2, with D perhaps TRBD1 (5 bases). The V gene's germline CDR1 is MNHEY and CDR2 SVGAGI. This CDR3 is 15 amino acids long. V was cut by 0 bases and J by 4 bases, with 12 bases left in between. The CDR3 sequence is CASSYSKQGIYGYTF. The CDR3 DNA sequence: TGTGCCAGCAGTTACTCGAAGCAGGGTATCTATGGCTACACCTTC.

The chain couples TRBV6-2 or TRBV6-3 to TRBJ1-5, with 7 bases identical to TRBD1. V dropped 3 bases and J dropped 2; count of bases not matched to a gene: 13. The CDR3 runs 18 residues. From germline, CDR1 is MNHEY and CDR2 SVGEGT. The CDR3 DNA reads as TGTGCCAGCAGTTATAGTAATGCCCAGGGGGGTCGCAATCAGCCCCAGCATTTT. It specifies CASSYSNAQGGRNQPQHF.

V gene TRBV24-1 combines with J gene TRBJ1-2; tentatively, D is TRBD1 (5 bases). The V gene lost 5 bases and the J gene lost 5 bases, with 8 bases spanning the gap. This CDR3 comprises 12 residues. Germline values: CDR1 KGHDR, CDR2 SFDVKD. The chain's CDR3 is CATSVTGYGYTF. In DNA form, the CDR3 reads TGTGCCACCAGTGTAACAGGATATGGCTACACCTTC.

The CDR3 is CASSQAGNEQFF. CDR3 DNA sequence: TGCGCCAGCAGCCAAGCAGGGAATGAGCAGTTCTTC. The rearrangement joins TRBV4-1 to TRBJ2-1, with a tentative D call TRBD1 (5 bases). Germline CDR1 and CDR2: MGHRA and YSYEKL. This CDR3 has 12 amino acids. The V gene lost 1 base and the J gene lost 7 bases, with 5 bases spanning the gap.

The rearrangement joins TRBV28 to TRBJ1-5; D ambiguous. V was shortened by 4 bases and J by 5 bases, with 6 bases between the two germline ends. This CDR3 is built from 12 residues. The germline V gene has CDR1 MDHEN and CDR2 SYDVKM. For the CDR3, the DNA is TGTGCCAGCAGTTGGAGGGATCAGCCCCAGCATTTT. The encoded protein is CASSWRDQPQHF.

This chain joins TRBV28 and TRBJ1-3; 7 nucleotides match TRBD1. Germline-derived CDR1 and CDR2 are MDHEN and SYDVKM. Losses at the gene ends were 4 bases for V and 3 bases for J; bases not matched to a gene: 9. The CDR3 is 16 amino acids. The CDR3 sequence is CASSSYTGAFGNTIYF. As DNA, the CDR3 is TGTGCCAGCAGTTCCTATACAGGGGCGTTTGGAAACACCATATATTTT.

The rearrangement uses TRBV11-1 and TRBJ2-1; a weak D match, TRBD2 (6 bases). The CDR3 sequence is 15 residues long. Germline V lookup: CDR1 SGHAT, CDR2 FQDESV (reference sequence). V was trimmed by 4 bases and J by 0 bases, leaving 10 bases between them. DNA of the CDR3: TGTGCCAGCAGCTCCGCGGGGAGCTCCTACAATGAGCAGTTCTTC. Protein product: CASSSAGSSYNEQFF.

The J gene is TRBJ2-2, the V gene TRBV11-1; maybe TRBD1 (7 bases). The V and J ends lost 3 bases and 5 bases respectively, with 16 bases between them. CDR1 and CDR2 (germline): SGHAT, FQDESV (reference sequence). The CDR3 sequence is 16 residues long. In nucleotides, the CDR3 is TGTGCCAGCAGCTTGGAGGGGGCCGTTCGAACCGGGGAGCTGTTTTTT. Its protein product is CASSLEGAVRTGELFF.

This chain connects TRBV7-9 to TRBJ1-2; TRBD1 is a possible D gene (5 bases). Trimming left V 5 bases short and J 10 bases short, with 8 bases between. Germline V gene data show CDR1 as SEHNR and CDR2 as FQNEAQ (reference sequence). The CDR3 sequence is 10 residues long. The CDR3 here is CASSGGVYTF. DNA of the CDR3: TGTGCCAGCAGCGGAGGGGTCTACACCTTC.

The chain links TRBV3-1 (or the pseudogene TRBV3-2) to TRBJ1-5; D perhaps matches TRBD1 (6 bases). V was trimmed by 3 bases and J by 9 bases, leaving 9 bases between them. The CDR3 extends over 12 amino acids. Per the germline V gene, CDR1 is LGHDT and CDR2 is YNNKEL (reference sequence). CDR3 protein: CASSQDSRPQHF. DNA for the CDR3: TGTGCCAGCAGCCAGGACAGCCGGCCCCAGCATTTT.

This CDR3 is CASSHTSRDYYGYTF. The CDR3 DNA is TGTGCCAGCAGTCACACCAGTCGAGACTACTATGGCTACACCTTC. V usage is TRBV6-6 and J usage is TRBJ1-2, with D uncertain. Trimming removed 5 bases from V and 3 bases from J, with 16 bases in between. From germline, CDR1 is MNHNY and CDR2 SVGAGI (reference sequence). The CDR3 contains 15 residues.

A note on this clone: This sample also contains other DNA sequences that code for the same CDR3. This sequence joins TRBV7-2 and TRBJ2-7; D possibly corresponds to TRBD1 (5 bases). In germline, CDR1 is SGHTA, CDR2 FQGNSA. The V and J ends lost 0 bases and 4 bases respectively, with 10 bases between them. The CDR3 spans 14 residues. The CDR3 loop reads CASSLAPGRYEQYF. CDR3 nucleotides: TGTGCCAGCAGCTTAGCCCCAGGGCGGTACGAGCAGTACTTC.

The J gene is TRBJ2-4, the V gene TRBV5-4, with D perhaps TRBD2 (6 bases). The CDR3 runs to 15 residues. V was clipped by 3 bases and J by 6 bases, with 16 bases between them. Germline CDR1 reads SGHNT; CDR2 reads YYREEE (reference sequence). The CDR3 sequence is CASSSWWAGTNIQYF. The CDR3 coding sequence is TGTGCCAGCAGCTCCTGGTGGGCGGGAACAAACATTCAGTACTTC.

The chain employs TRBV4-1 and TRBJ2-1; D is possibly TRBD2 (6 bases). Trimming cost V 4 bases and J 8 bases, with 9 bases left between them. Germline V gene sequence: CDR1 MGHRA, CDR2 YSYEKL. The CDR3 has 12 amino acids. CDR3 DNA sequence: TGCGCCAGCAGCCTGCGCGGGGATGAGCAGTTCTTC. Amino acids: CASSLRGDEQFF.

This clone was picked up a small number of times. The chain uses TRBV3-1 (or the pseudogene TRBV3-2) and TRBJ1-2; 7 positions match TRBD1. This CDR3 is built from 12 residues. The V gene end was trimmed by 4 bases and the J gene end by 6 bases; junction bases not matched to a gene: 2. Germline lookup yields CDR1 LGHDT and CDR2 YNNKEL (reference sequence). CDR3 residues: CASSRQGDGYTF. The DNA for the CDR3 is TGTGCCAGCAGCCGCCAGGGGGATGGCTACACCTTC.

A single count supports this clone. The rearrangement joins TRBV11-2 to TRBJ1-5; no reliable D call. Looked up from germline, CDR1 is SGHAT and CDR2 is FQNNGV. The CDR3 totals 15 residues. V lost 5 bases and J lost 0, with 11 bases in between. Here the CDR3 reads CASSPTADSNQPQHF. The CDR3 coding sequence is TGTGCCAGCAGCCCCACAGCCGATAGCAATCAGCCCCAGCATTTT.

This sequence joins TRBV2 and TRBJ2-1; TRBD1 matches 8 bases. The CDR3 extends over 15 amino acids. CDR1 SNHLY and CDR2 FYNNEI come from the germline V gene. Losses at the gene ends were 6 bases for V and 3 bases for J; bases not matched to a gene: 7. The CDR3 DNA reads TGTGCCAGCAGAAGGACAGGGACAGACTACAATGAGCAGTTCTTC. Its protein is CASRRTGTDYNEQFF.

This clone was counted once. As DNA, the CDR3 is TGTGCCAGCAGTTACAAGGGGCAGGGCGGAGAAAAACTGTTTTTT. It codes for CASSYKGQGGEKLFF. The chain has TRBV6-6 and TRBJ1-4; possible D gene TRBD1, 5 bases. CDR1 is MNHNY and CDR2 is SVGAGI in the germline V gene (reference sequence). V lost 2 bases and J 8 bases, leaving 15 bases between the germline ends. The CDR3 extends over 15 amino acids.

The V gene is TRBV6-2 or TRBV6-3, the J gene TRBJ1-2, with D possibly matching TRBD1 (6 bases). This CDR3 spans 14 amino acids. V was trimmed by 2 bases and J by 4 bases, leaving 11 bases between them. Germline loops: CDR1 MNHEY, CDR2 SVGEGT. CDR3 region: CASSYGGAGYGYTF. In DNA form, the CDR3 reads TGTGCCAGCAGTTACGGGGGCGCCGGCTATGGCTACACCTTC.